This entry lists 10 T cell receptor beta chains sequenced from one sample in a study of T cells after yellow fever vaccination (dated by TCRdb to between 2019 and 2020). Library generation was performed with 5' RACE. Sequencing took place on an Illumina HiSeq 2500. The public reads were reanalyzed by TCRdb: fastp trimming at Q25, MiXCR alignment, in-frame beta chains only. CDR3 protein sequences are deduplicated, and each keeps its most common genes and DNA. This sample holds about 630,000 distinct CDR3 sequences; roughly an eighth were observed only once. The ten biggest clones cover about 15% of the sample. Interpreted using the paper, the treatment or condition label stands for: live attenuated yellow fever vaccine strain. Sequencing was performed on PBMCs, taken on the day of the yellow fever booster vaccination. These receptors were taken from a man aged 25-45 years who received the YFV17D yellow fever vaccine.

This clonotype turned up a few times. The J gene is TRBJ2-3, the V gene TRBV7-9; D gene ambiguous. Germline loops: CDR1 SEHNR, CDR2 FQNEAQ (reference sequence). Between the trimmed V and J ends, which lost 10 bases and 1 base, there was a span of 9 bases. The CDR3 is 12 amino acids. The CDR3 sequence is CAKAWGTDTQYF. CDR3 in DNA: TGTGCCAAGGCCTGGGGCACAGATACGCAGTATTTT. The full variable domain, completed using reference TRBV7-9 and TRBJ2-3, is DTGVSQNPRHKITKRGQNVTFRCDPISEHNRLYWYRQTLGQGPEFLTYFQNEAQLEKSRLLSDRFSAERPKGSFSTLEIQRTEQGDSAMYLCAKAWGTDTQYFGPGTRLTVL.

This clonotype was counted a few times. The V gene is TRBV6-5, the J gene TRBJ1-2, with a tentative D call TRBD1 (5 bases). The CDR3 has 16 amino acids. CDR1 and CDR2 (germline): MNHEY, SVGAGI. V gave up 3 bases and J gave up 4 bases, with 18 bases separating them. The CDR3 DNA reads TGTGCCAGCAGTTATGGGGGTCTGCTCAGAGGCTATGGCTACACCTTC. Its translation: CASSYGGLLRGYGYTF.

The V and J genes are TRBV28 and TRBJ1-6, with D possibly TRBD1 on 5 matching bases. There are 12 residues in the CDR3. V was cut by 9 bases and J by 13 bases, with 16 bases left in between. The germline V gene has CDR1 MDHEN and CDR2 SYDVKM. CDR3 residues: CASLGPMGPLHF. The DNA for the CDR3 is TGTGCCAGTCTGGGGCCCATGGGCCCCCTCCACTTT.

The chain uses TRBV19 and TRBJ2-2; the D gene is possibly TRBD2 (6 bases). The germline V and J ends were trimmed by 6 bases and 7 bases, with 15 bases remaining between them. The CDR3 contains 14 residues. The V gene's germline CDR1 is LNHDA and CDR2 SQIVND (reference sequence). As DNA, the CDR3 is TGTGCCAGTAGCCAGACTAGTGTCGGCGGGGAGCTGTTTTTT. It codes for CASSQTSVGGELFF.

The gene calls are TRBV5-6 and TRBJ2-3; the match to TRBD1 covers 7 bases. This CDR3 region has 13 residues. Germline CDR1 reads SGHDT; CDR2 reads YYEEEE. Unmatched junction bases numbered 3, after V lost 0 bases and J lost 8 bases. The CDR3 bases are TGTGCCAGCAGCTTGGTCGAGGGGGCTACGCAGTATTTT. As protein: CASSLVEGATQYF.

This clonotype was detected a few times. The chain has TRBV7-2 and TRBJ2-2; D gene uncertain. The length of the CDR3 is 12 residues. V lost 5 bases, J lost 9 bases, and 10 bases lay in between. Per germline, CDR1 SGHTA and CDR2 FQGNSA. In DNA form, the CDR3 reads TGTGCCAGCAGCCGGACCCCGAGGGAGCTGTTTTTT. Its translation is CASSRTPRELFF.

The chain links TRBV4-1 to TRBJ2-3, with 8 bases fitting TRBD2. The CDR3 has 15 amino acids. Germline values: CDR1 MGHRA, CDR2 YSYEKL. V shed 3 bases, J shed 3 bases, and the junction held 5 bases outside the gene matches. The CDR3 nucleotides are TGCGCCAGCAGCCAGAGTCCGGGAGGGACAGATACGCAGTATTTT. Translating gives CASSQSPGGTDTQYF.

DNA of the CDR3: TGCGCCAGCAGCCAAACAACGGGACAGGCGTCCTACGAGCAGTACTTC. Protein: CASSQTTGQASYEQYF. J is TRBJ2-7 and V is TRBV4-1, with TRBD1 identical over 8 bases. This CDR3 comprises 16 residues. From germline, CDR1 is MGHRA and CDR2 YSYEKL. J gave up 1 base and V 2 bases, and 7 bases lay outside the gene matches.

In its sample, this clonotype was seen a few times. The rearrangement joins TRBV7-2 to TRBJ2-1; unclear D gene. Deletions cut 4 bases from V and 6 bases from J, with 7 bases between. The CDR3 has 12 residues. The germline V gene encodes CDR1 SGHTA and CDR2 FQGNSA. The CDR3 nucleotides are TGTGCCAGCAGCTCGAGGCTCAATGAGCAGTTCTTC. Translated: CASSSRLNEQFF.

This sequence joins TRBV30 and TRBJ2-3, with a tentative D call TRBD2 (6 bases). V was clipped by 1 base and J by 2 bases, with 13 bases between them. The V gene's germline CDR1 is GTSNPN and CDR2 SVGIG (reference sequence). CDR3 size: 15 residues. The CDR3 spells CAWSGRGLNTDTQYF. Here the CDR3 DNA reads TGTGCCTGGAGTGGCCGGGGACTGAACACAGATACGCAGTATTTT.